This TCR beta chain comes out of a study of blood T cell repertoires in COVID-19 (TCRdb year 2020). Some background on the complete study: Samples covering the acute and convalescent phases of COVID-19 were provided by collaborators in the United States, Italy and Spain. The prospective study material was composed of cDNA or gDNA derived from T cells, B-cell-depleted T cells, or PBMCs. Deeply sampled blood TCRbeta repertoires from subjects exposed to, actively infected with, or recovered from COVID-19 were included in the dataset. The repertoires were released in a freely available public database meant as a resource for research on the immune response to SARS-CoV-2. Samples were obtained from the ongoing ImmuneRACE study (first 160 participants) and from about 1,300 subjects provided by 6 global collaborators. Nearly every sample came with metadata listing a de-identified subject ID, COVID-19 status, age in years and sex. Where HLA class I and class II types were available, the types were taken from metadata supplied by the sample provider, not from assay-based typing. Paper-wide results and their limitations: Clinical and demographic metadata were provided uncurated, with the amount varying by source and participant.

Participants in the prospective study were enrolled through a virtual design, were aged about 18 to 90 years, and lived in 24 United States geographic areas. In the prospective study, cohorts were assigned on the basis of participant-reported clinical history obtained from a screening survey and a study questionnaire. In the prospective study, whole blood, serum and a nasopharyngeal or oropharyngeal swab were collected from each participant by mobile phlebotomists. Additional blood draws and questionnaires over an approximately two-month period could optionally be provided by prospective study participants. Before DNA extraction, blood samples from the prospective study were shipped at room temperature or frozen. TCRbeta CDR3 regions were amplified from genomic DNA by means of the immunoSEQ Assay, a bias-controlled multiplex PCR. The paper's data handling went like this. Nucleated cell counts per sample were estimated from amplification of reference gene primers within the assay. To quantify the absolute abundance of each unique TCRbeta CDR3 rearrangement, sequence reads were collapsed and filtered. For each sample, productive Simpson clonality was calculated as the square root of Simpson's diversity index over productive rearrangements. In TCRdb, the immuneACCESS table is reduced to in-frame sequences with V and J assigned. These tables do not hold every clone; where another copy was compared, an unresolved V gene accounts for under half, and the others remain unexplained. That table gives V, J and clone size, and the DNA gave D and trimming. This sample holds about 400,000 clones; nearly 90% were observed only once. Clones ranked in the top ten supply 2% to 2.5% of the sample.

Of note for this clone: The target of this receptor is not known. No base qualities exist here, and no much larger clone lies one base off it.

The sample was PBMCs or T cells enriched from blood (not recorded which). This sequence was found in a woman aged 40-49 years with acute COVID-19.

CDR3 region: CASSVTGSGNTIYF. The DNA is as follows: TGTGCCAGTAGTGTGACAGGCTCTGGAAACACCATATATTTT. The chain employs TRBV19 and TRBJ1-3; a weak D assignment points to TRBD1 (6 bases agree). Including the terminal cysteine and phenylalanine, the CDR3 comprises 14 residues. The entry retains the CDR3 DNA only, 42 bases that are in frame from base 1. V loses 5 bases, J loses 0 bases, and the germline ends lie 8 bases apart. The germline V gene (reference sequence) sets CDR1 to LNHDA and CDR2 to SQIVND.